What follows are 12 T cell receptor beta chains derived from one specimen sequenced in a study of T cell responses to AZD1222 COVID-19 vaccine. Some clones are missing from TCRdb's copy, which holds only in-frame ones; the method was immunoSEQ multiplex PCR. The sample includes roughly 160,000 clones, around 91% seen only once; the top ten take 6.5% to 8.5%. The sequences come from peripheral blood, collected on day 0 of AZD1222 vaccination. These TCRs come from an adult in good health.

This clone occurred once. CDR3 coding DNA: TGTGCCAGCAGTCTCCGGACAGGAAACTACACCTTC. Translated: CASSLRTGNYTF. The chain couples TRBV27 to TRBJ1-2; 7 bases match TRBD1. CDR1 and CDR2 from the germline V gene are MNHEY and SMNVEV (reference sequence). The CDR3 extends over 12 amino acids. The V gene end was trimmed by 5 bases and the J gene end by 10 bases; junction bases not matched to a gene: 7.

The CDR3 spells CASSLGAGTHSNQPQHF. The CDR3 nucleotides read TGTGCCAGCAGCTTAGGGGCGGGAACCCATAGCAATCAGCCCCAGCATTTT. The chain carries TRBV7-9 and TRBJ1-5, with no clear D. CDR1 and CDR2 (germline): SEHNR, FQNEAQ (reference sequence). V lost 1 base and J 0 bases, leaving 13 bases between the germline ends. The CDR3 has 17 amino acids.

The table lists this clone with a few counts. The DNA of the CDR3 is TGTGCCAGCAGAATTGGACAGGGTGTCTATGGCTACACCTTC. Its protein is CASRIGQGVYGYTF. The gene calls are TRBV6-5 and TRBJ1-2, with 8 bases aligning to TRBD1. The germline V gene encodes CDR1 MNHEY and CDR2 SVGAGI. V dropped 6 bases and J dropped 4; count of bases not matched to a gene: 7. This CDR3 comprises 14 residues.

The chain is built from TRBV19 and TRBJ1-5; no definite D call. CDR3 length: 15 amino acids. Trimming stripped 5 bases from V and 2 bases from J, with 13 bases between. CDR1 is LNHDA, CDR2 SQIVND, per germline (reference sequence). In DNA form, the CDR3 reads TGTGCCAGTAGTTCTCAGAGGAGAGGCAATCAGCCCCAGCATTTT. Translating it yields CASSSQRRGNQPQHF. Based on the CDR3 plus reference TRBV19 and TRBJ1-5, the full variable domain is DGGITQSPKYLFRKEGQNVTLSCEQNLNHDAMYWYRQDPGQGLRLIYYSQIVNDFQKGDIAEGYSVSREKKESFPLTVTSAQKNPTAFYLCASSSQRRGNQPQHFGDGTRLSIL.

About this clone: The DNA is left out, because the CDR3 cannot be placed on it with certainty; the CDR3 is given as TCRdb lists it. The rearrangement links TRBV2 to TRBJ2-5. The germline gives CDR1 SNHLY, CDR2 FYNNEI. The CDR3 sequence runs 15 residues, both termini included. CDR3 residues: CASSGFGAGQETQYF.

This clone was recorded only once. V gene TRBV3-1 (or the pseudogene TRBV3-2) combines with J gene TRBJ2-1; D possibly corresponds to TRBD1 (6 bases). This CDR3 is built from 13 residues. Trimming took 3 bases from V and 10 from J, leaving 13 bases between them. CDR1 is LGHDT, CDR2 YNNKEL, per germline (reference sequence). The CDR3 spells CASSHGSGTEQFF. CDR3 nucleotides: TGTGCCAGCAGCCACGGATCCGGGACAGAGCAGTTCTTC.

The V call is TRBV12-5, the J call TRBJ2-5; D possibly corresponds to TRBD2 (5 bases). Germline CDR1 is LGHNT and CDR2 is FRNRAP. Trimming removed 5 bases at V and 9 bases at J, with 19 bases between. The CDR3 runs 14 residues. The CDR3 DNA reads TGTGCTAGTGGTCCGGACTCCACCGTCGGGGCCCAGTACTTC. Translating gives CASGPDSTVGAQYF.

This clone has only one observation. This chain connects TRBV27 to TRBJ1-6; 7 bases line up with TRBD1. The CDR3 is 16 residues long. CDR1 and CDR2 (germline): MNHEY, SMNVEV (reference sequence). Trimming cost V 3 bases and J 2 bases; bases outside gene matches: 4. The CDR3: CASSLGGGAYNSPLHF. CDR3 nucleotide sequence: TGTGCCAGCAGTTTGGGAGGGGGCGCCTATAATTCACCCCTCCACTTT.

V usage is TRBV28 and J usage is TRBJ2-7; 9 bases are shared with TRBD1. Germline CDR1 MDHEN, CDR2 SYDVKM. The CDR3 consists of 15 residues. V gave up 4 bases and J gave up 2 bases; unmatched junction bases: 6. The CDR3 coding sequence is TGTGCCAGCAGTTCCGGACAGGGGTCCCCCTACGAGCAGTACTTC. Protein sequence: CASSSGQGSPYEQYF.

This clone was seen a single time. The rearrangement uses TRBV11-1 and TRBJ2-2, with D uncertain. The CDR3 is made up of 14 amino acids. The V end lost 1 base, the J end lost 6 bases, and 9 bases lay between the germline ends. Germline V gene lookup returns CDR1 SGHAT and CDR2 FQDESV (reference sequence). CDR3 residues: CASSLVRRAGELFF. The CDR3 nucleotides read TGTGCCAGCAGCTTAGTTAGGCGAGCCGGGGAGCTGTTTTTT.

V is TRBV19 and J is TRBJ1-1, with 7 bases lining up with TRBD1. The CDR3 loop spans 15 amino acids. J lost 1 base, V lost 5 bases, and 7 bases had no gene match. CDR1 is LNHDA and CDR2 is SQIVND in the germline V gene (reference sequence). CDR3 coding DNA: TGTGCCAGTAGTTCAACCCCAGGGGGGAACACTGAAGCTTTCTTT. It encodes CASSSTPGGNTEAFF.

A single count supports this clone. This chain uses TRBV12-3 or TRBV12-4 with TRBJ2-4; D unresolved. The CDR3 has 13 amino acids. V gave up 6 bases and J gave up 1 base, with 7 bases separating them. CDR3 in DNA: TGTGCCAGCAGGATTAGCGCCAAAAACATTCAGTACTTC. Translated: CASRISAKNIQYF.